This T cell receptor (beta chain) emerged from a study of blood T cell repertoires in COVID-19. Study as a whole: PBMCs, B-cell-depleted T cells, or T cells provided the cDNA or gDNA that made up the material.

Methods used by the authors: Reference gene primers were amplified, and this amplification served to estimate nucleated cell counts. The table came from immunoSEQ multiplex PCR; TCRdb's copy has only in-frame clones and leaves some out. That table supplies the V and J calls and clone size; D and trimming were determined from the DNA. The data hold tens of thousands of clones, with approximately 86% observed a single time. CDR1 is SNHLY, CDR2 FYNNEI, per germline. The CDR3 is 14 amino acids. Trimming cost V 3 bases and J 12 bases, with 20 bases left between them. The sequencing input was peripheral blood. The chain joins TRBV2 to TRBJ1-2, with D tentatively TRBD1 (6 bases). The source of this sequence is a human donor in a cohort sampled during active COVID-19. The donor label of this sample is uncertain. CDR3 DNA sequence: TGTGCCAGCAGTGATCAATTACAGGGAAGGCCGCACACCTTC. This sequence encodes CASSDQLQGRPHTF.